This TCR beta chain was captured by sequencing in a study of vaccination effects on CD4 cells after COVID-19. Study summary: All participants had two doses of either the BNT162b2 or mRNA-1273 vaccine. Study-level points and caveats: In the late period after vaccination, infection- and vaccine-induced clones contracted markedly.

After expansion with viral peptide pools in the ViraFEST assay, antigen-specific CD4+ T cells were sequenced. The authors isolated CD4+ T cells after less than eleven days of culture. Cultures had half their medium replaced with IL-2 medium on days 3 and 7. A word on this clone: The antigen is undetermined.

TCRdb's copy holds only in-frame clones and misses some; the assay was immunoSEQ multiplex PCR. The sample holds about 54,000 clones, roughly 80% seen once. The CDR3 loop spans 15 amino acids. Germline values: CDR1 MNHEY, CDR2 SVGAGI. The V end lost 6 bases, the J end lost 6 bases, and 20 bases lay between the germline ends. The J gene is TRBJ1-2, the V gene TRBV6-5, with D unresolved. The TCR sequence derives from a human donor who received a COVID-19 vaccine. The sequences come from CD4+ T cells from PBMCs cultured with HCoV-229E spike peptides, collected before COVID-19 vaccination. The CDR3 sequence is CASSPVERVVDGYTF. CDR3 DNA sequence: TGTGCCAGCAGCCCCGTGGAAAGGGTCGTGGATGGCTACACCTTC.